This TCR beta chain was observed in a study of blood T cell repertoires in COVID-19. Study summary: Specimens from acute and convalescent COVID-19 originated in the United States, Italy and Spain.

Profiling relied on immunoSEQ multiplex PCR, and the TCRdb table lists in-frame clones only, not all of them. The sample shows around 100,000 clones, approximately 90% of them seen only once. The V gene's germline CDR1 is SQVTM and CDR2 ANQGSEA. The CDR3 has 13 amino acids. The V gene lost 7 bases and the J gene lost 1 base, with 13 bases spanning the gap. The material sequenced was peripheral blood. This sequence was found in a man between 50 and 59 years old with acute or convalescent COVID-19. The V gene is TRBV29-1, the J gene TRBJ1-1, with D unresolved. CDR3: CSAGGRANTEAFF. The DNA of the CDR3 is TGCAGCGCCGGCGGGAGAGCGAACACTGAAGCTTTCTTT.